This T cell receptor (beta chain) was observed in a study of blood T cell repertoires in COVID-19 (dated by TCRdb to 2018 to 2021). With respect to the entire study: Collaborator samples came from the United States, Italy and Spain and covered acute and convalescent phases of COVID-19. The prospective study material was composed of cDNA or gDNA derived from T cells, B-cell-depleted T cells, or PBMCs. Subjects who had been exposed to COVID-19, were actively infected with it, or had recovered from it provided the deeply sampled blood TCRbeta repertoires that made up the dataset. The repertoires were released in a freely available public database meant as a resource for research on the immune response to SARS-CoV-2. The samples were drawn from the first 160 participants of the ongoing ImmuneRACE study and from 1,254 subjects provided by 6 global collaborators. A de-identified subject ID, COVID-19 status, age in years and sex were almost always included in the sample metadata. Where available, HLA class I and class II types were obtained from metadata supplied by the sample provider rather than from assay-based typing. On the study overall, not on this receptor specifically: The amount of clinical and demographic metadata varied by source and participant and was provided uncurated.

TCRbeta CDR3 regions were amplified from genomic DNA by means of the immunoSEQ Assay, a bias-controlled multiplex PCR. The authors' analysis ran thus. Nucleated cell counts per sample were estimated from amplification of reference gene primers within the assay. To quantify the absolute abundance of each unique TCRbeta CDR3 rearrangement, sequence reads were collapsed and filtered. For each sample, productive Simpson clonality was calculated as the square root of Simpson's diversity index over productive rearrangements. This immuneACCESS table, as held by TCRdb, lists in-frame sequences with V and J called but not all clones. Of the missing ones, under half trace to an unresolved V gene in checked studies; the others have no known cause. That table is the source of V, J and clone size, and D and trimming were worked out from the DNA. For this sample the table gives just over 300,000 clones, of which roughly 90% were detected only once. About 4.5% of the sample is in the top ten clones.

Concerning this clone: It lacks a known antigen. Base qualities are missing; no much larger clone stands one base away.

The CDR3 sequence holds 15 residues, the cysteine and phenylalanine included. The sequence is cut down to CDR3 DNA, 45 bases in frame from base 1. Participants in the prospective study were aged roughly 18 to 100 years, lived in 24 United States geographic areas, and enrolled through a virtual design. To assign participants to cohorts, the prospective study relied on clinical history that participants themselves reported in a screening survey and a study questionnaire. Mobile phlebotomists in the prospective study collected whole blood, serum and a nasopharyngeal or oropharyngeal swab from every participant. Prospective study participants could optionally give additional blood draws and questionnaires over a roughly 2-month period. Before DNA extraction, prospective study blood samples were shipped either frozen or at room temperature.

The chain uses TRBV21-1 and TRBJ1-3; the table assigns TRBD1, which was not confirmed against the DNA. TRBV21-1 is a pseudogene. The material sequenced was PBMCs or T cells enriched from blood (not recorded which). The TCR comes from a woman under 30 with acute COVID-19. The CDR3 corresponds to CASSKETGGENTIYF. The DNA reads as follows: TGTGCCAGCAGCAAAGAGACAGGGGGCGAAAACACCATATATTTT.